These T cell receptor beta chains were read from a single sample in a study of CD8 T cells in ankylosing spondylitis. Each CDR3 protein is one row after TCRdb ran MiXCR on the 5' RACE reads. The sample holds 250,000 or so distinct CDR3 sequences, about 20% seen once. The sample consisted of blood, either unsorted or a sorted T cell fraction (not recorded which). The receptors were sampled from a male donor with ankylosing spondylitis or in good health (not recorded which). Both conserved end residues are part of each CDR3. Fields, in order: CDR3 protein, CDR3 DNA, CDR3 length, D gene, V gene, clone size, J gene. The D gene is left open where the match is weak. The listing skips clone size in some rows; elsewhere it reads once, few, many or a size class.

CDR3aa: CASSQDRAQETQYF; CDR3nt: TGTGCCAGCAGCCAGGACAGGGCGCAAGAGACCCAGTACTTC; len: 14; d_gene: TRBD1; v_gene: TRBV5-4; abundance: many; j_gene: TRBJ2-5
CDR3aa: CASRGGAPYGYTF; CDR3nt: TGTGCCAGCAGAGGGGGGGCCCCCTATGGCTACACCTTC; len: 13; d_gene: NA; v_gene: TRBV5-6; abundance: NA; j_gene: TRBJ1-2
CDR3aa: CASSPNRGRQGGETQYF; CDR3nt: TGTGCCAGCAGCCCGAACCGGGGCCGTCAAGGGGGGGAGACCCAGTACTTC; len: 17; d_gene: NA; v_gene: TRBV13; abundance: few; j_gene: TRBJ2-5
CDR3aa: CASSQGTVPRYEQYF; CDR3nt: TGCGCCAGCAGCCAGGGGACAGTGCCCCGCTACGAGCAGTACTTC; len: 15; d_gene: TRBD1; v_gene: TRBV4-1; abundance: NA; j_gene: TRBJ2-7
CDR3aa: CASSQGTGLNTEAFF; CDR3nt: TGCGCCAGCAGCCAAGGGACAGGCCTGAACACTGAAGCTTTCTTT; len: 15; d_gene: TRBD1; v_gene: TRBV4-3; abundance: many; j_gene: TRBJ1-1
CDR3aa: CASSLTPISNQPQHF; CDR3nt: TGTGCCAGCAGCCTAACACCAATTAGCAATCAGCCCCAGCATTTT; len: 15; d_gene: NA; v_gene: TRBV7-2; abundance: NA; j_gene: TRBJ1-5
CDR3aa: CASTSGSPGNTIYF; CDR3nt: TGTGCCAGCACCTCGGGGTCTCCTGGAAACACCATATATTTT; len: 14; d_gene: NA; v_gene: TRBV12-3/TRBV12-4; abundance: many; j_gene: TRBJ1-3
CDR3aa: CASSLSLGLAGDSSYEQYF; CDR3nt: TGCGCCAGCAGCCTAAGCCTAGGACTAGCGGGAGACTCATCCTACGAGCAGTACTTC; len: 19; d_gene: TRBD2; v_gene: TRBV4-3; abundance: few; j_gene: TRBJ2-7
CDR3aa: CASSFLGLSTDTQYF; CDR3nt: TGTGCCAGCAGTTTCCTGGGTCTTAGCACAGATACGCAGTATTTT; len: 15; d_gene: NA; v_gene: TRBV28; abundance: few; j_gene: TRBJ2-3
CDR3aa: CASGGTGTTDTQYF; CDR3nt: TGCGCCAGCGGAGGGACAGGGACTACAGATACGCAGTATTTT; len: 14; d_gene: TRBD1; v_gene: TRBV5-1; abundance: few; j_gene: TRBJ2-3
CDR3aa: CASSLTESSYEQYF; CDR3nt: TGTGCCAGCAGCTTGACAGAAAGCTCCTACGAGCAGTACTTC; len: 14; d_gene: NA; v_gene: TRBV5-6; abundance: few; j_gene: TRBJ2-7
CDR3aa: CASSGGTSGLKAETQYF; CDR3nt: TGCGCCAGCAGCGGGGGGACTAGCGGTCTAAAGGCGGAGACCCAGTACTTC; len: 17; d_gene: TRBD2; v_gene: TRBV5-1; abundance: few; j_gene: TRBJ2-5